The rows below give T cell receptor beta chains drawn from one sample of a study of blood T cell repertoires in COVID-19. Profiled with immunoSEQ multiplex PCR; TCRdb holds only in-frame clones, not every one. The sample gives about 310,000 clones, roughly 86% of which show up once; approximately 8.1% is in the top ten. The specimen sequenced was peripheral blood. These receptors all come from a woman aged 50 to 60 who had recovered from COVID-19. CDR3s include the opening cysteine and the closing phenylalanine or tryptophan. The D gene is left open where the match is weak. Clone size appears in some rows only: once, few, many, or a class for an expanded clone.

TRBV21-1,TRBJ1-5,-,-,CASSKESSGAAGNQPQHF,TGTGCCAGCAGCAAAGAGTCGTCAGGGGCGGCCGGCAATCAGCCCCAGCATTTT
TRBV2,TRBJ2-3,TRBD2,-,CASSGRLAGGPDTQYF,TGTGCCAGCAGTGGGCGCCTAGCGGGGGGCCCAGATACGCAGTATTTT
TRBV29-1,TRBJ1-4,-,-,CSVRRDNEKLFF,TGCAGCGTTAGGCGGGACAATGAAAAACTGTTTTTT
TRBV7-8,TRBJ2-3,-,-,CASSSVEGLRTDTQYF,TGTGCCAGCAGCTCAGTCGAGGGTCTTCGCACAGATACGCAGTATTTT
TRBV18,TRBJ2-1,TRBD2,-,CASSPRTSGGTADEQFF,TGTGCCAGCTCACCACGAACTAGCGGGGGGACCGCGGATGAGCAGTTCTTC
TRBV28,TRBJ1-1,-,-,CASEKITEAFF,TGTGCCAGTGAGAAAATAACTGAAGCTTTCTTT
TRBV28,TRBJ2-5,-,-,CASSRRETQYF,TGTGCCAGCAGTAGGAGAGAGACCCAGTACTTC
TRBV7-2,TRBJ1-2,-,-,CASSASGWAYGYTF,TGTGCCAGCAGCGCATCAGGGTGGGCCTATGGCTACACCTTC
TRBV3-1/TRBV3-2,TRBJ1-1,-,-,CASGTAGLAEAFF,TGTGCCAGTGGAACGGCAGGGTTGGCTGAAGCTTTCTTT
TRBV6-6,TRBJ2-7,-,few,CASSSQGRGEQYF,TGTGCCAGCAGTTCACAGGGACGGGGCGAGCAGTACTTC
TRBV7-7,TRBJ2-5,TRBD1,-,CASSVQGTAQETQYF,TGTGCCAGCAGCGTACAGGGGACCGCGCAGGAGACCCAGTACTTC